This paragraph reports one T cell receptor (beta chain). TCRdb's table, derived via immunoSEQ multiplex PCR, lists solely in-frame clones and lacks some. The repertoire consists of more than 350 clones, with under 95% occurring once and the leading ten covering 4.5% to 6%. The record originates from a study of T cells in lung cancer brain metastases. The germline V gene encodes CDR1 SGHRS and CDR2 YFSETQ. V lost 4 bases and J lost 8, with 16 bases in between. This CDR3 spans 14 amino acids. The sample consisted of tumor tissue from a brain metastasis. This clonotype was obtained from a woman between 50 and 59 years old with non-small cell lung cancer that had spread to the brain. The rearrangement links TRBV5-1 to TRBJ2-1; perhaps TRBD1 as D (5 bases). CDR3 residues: CASSAGHEWDEQFF. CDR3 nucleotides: TGCGCCAGCAGCGCTGGACACGAATGGGATGAGCAGTTCTTC.